Below are 12 T cell receptor beta chains sequenced from a single sample in a study of cytomegalovirus exposure and HLA in healthy donors. The PCR made use of 60 Vbeta and 13 Jbeta primers. Profiled with immunoSEQ multiplex PCR; TCRdb holds only in-frame clones, not every one. Of about 220,000 clones detected, about four fifths appear once; the ten largest clones hold about 6.1%. The material sequenced was PBMCs. Receptor source: a man aged 35 to 55 in good health and CMV-seropositive.

This chain links TRBV2 with TRBJ2-7; D uncertain. The germline V gene encodes CDR1 SNHLY and CDR2 FYNNEI. V gave up 5 bases and J gave up 2 bases, with 4 bases separating them. The CDR3 runs 11 residues. In nucleotides, the CDR3 is TGTGCCAGCAGTCCTACCTACGAGCAGTACTTC. It yields the protein CASSPTYEQYF. Full variable domain (outside the CDR3, taken from reference TRBV2 and TRBJ2-7): EPEVTQTPSHQVTQMGQEVILRCVPISNHLYFYWYRQILGQKVEFLVSFYNNEISEKSEIFDDQFSVERPDGSNFTLKIRSTKLEDSAMYFCASSPTYEQYFGPGTRLTVT.

This chain joins TRBV9 and TRBJ2-3; no clear D. V shed 4 bases and J shed 3 bases, with 9 bases lying between them. The germline V gene has CDR1 SGDLS and CDR2 YYNGEE. The CDR3 has 13 amino acids. The CDR3 coding sequence is TGTGCCAGCAGCCCTAGAGCGACAGATACGCAGTATTTT. Protein: CASSPRATDTQYF.

The chain joins TRBV7-3 to TRBJ2-3; D possibly corresponds to TRBD1 (6 bases). In germline, CDR1 is SGHTA, CDR2 FQGTGA. The CDR3 contains 13 residues. The V end was cut by 4 bases, the J end by 6 bases, with 11 bases between. The CDR3 DNA follows: TGTGCCAGCAGCTCACAGGGTCTTGATACGCAGTATTTT. Amino acids: CASSSQGLDTQYF. Supplemented by reference TRBV7-3 and TRBJ2-3, the full variable domain reads GAGVSQTPSNKVTEKGKYVELRCDPISGHTALYWYRQSLGQGPEFLIYFQGTGAADDSGLPNDRFFAVRPEGSVSTLKIQRTERGDSAVYLCASSSQGLDTQYFGPGTRLTVL.

This clone was counted only a few times. This chain links TRBV19 with TRBJ1-2; tentative D call: TRBD1 (6 bases). CDR3 length equals 15 residues. The V and J ends lost 6 bases and 9 bases respectively, with 23 bases between them. Germline V gene lookup returns CDR1 LNHDA and CDR2 SQIVND (reference sequence). The chain's CDR3 is CASRPPGRTVRSYTF. In DNA form, the CDR3 reads TGTGCCAGTAGGCCTCCCGGCCGGACAGTGCGAAGCTACACCTTC.

This chain joins TRBV10-3 and TRBJ1-2; 12 bases match TRBD1. This CDR3 region has 14 residues. Trimming cost V 11 bases and J 7 bases; bases outside gene matches: 11. The germline V gene encodes CDR1 ENHRY and CDR2 SYGVKD. CDR3 in amino acids: CAALTPGQGAGYTF. The CDR3 coding sequence is TGTGCCGCACTCACCCCGGGACAGGGGGCTGGCTACACCTTC.

The chain joins TRBV6-5 to TRBJ1-1; a possible D gene is TRBD1 (5 bases). Germline loops: CDR1 MNHEY, CDR2 SVGAGI. The CDR3 consists of 15 residues. Trimming cost V 6 bases and J 4 bases, with 18 bases left between them. The CDR3 sequence: CASRTRGALSTEAFF. CDR3 DNA: TGTGCCAGCAGAACGCGTGGGGCGCTTAGCACTGAAGCTTTCTTT.

On this clone: Different DNA sequences within this sample yield the same CDR3. This sequence joins TRBV29-1 and TRBJ1-2, with a possible D match to TRBD1 (6 bases). CDR3 length equals 12 residues. Looked up from germline, CDR1 is SQVTM and CDR2 is ANQGSEA. Deletions cut 4 bases from V and 4 bases from J, with 10 bases between. CDR3 in amino acids: CSVGQAPYGYTF. The CDR3 DNA sequence: TGCAGCGTTGGACAGGCTCCCTATGGCTACACCTTC.

This chain joins TRBV29-1 and TRBJ1-1, with D unclear. Trimming removed 2 bases at V and 1 base at J, with 5 bases between. From germline, CDR1 is SQVTM and CDR2 ANQGSEA. This CDR3 contains 12 residues. CDR3 bases: TGCAGCGTTGAAAGGAGGAACACTGAAGCTTTCTTT. Translated: CSVERRNTEAFF.

This clone was seen once. The rearrangement links TRBV27 to TRBJ2-2; TRBD1 is a possible D gene (6 bases). Germline V gene lookup returns CDR1 MNHEY and CDR2 SMNVEV (reference sequence). The V and J ends lost 7 bases and 5 bases respectively, with 8 bases between them. The CDR3 spans 12 residues. CDR3 nucleotides: TGTGCCAGCACAGGGGAGACCGGGGAGCTGTTTTTT. It encodes CASTGETGELFF.

As regards this clone: Other DNA sequences within the sample encode an identical CDR3. The chain uses TRBV5-1 and TRBJ1-1; D not certain. The germline V and J ends were trimmed by 1 base and 1 base, with 5 bases remaining between them. The CDR3 is made up of 13 amino acids. Germline CDR1 SGHRS, CDR2 YFSETQ. This CDR3 reads CASSLTGNTEAFF. CDR3 DNA: TGCGCCAGCAGCTTGACTGGGAACACTGAAGCTTTCTTT.

This sequence joins TRBV30 and TRBJ1-2; D possibly corresponds to TRBD1 (5 bases). V was pared by 0 bases and J by 1 base, with 15 bases between. Germline CDR1 GTSNPN, CDR2 SVGIG (reference sequence). The CDR3 has 16 residues. CDR3: CAWSVTRTTLNYGYTF. The CDR3, as DNA: TGTGCCTGGAGTGTAACCAGGACAACCCTTAACTATGGCTACACCTTC.

The chain recombines TRBV7-3 with TRBJ2-1, with 14 bases aligning to TRBD2. This CDR3 is 15 amino acids long. V was pared by 4 bases and J by 6 bases, with 2 bases of the junction left unmatched. CDR1 is SGHTA, CDR2 FQGTGA, per germline. CDR3 region: CASSSTSGRVNEQFF. For the CDR3, the DNA is TGTGCCAGCAGCTCGACTAGCGGGAGGGTCAATGAGCAGTTCTTC.